Included here is one T cell receptor (beta chain) sequence, with context. TCRdb keeps only in-frame clones here, not all; method: immunoSEQ multiplex PCR. The sample consists of about 78,000 clones, around 90% of them appearing once. This record belongs to a study of control samples from healthy donors and cancer patients. Trimming took 5 bases from V and 5 from J, leaving 12 bases between them. The CDR3 is 14 amino acids. Germline loops: CDR1 SGHAT, CDR2 FQNNGV. The V gene is TRBV11-2, the J gene TRBJ2-2; D not resolved. The sequencing input was blood. The TCR was taken from a woman in her sixties in good health. DNA of the CDR3: TGTGCCAGCAGCCGACACTCAATAACCGGGGAGCTGTTTTTT. It codes for CASSRHSITGELFF.